This is a list of T cell receptor beta chains from one sample in a study of OX40 agonist ivuxolimab in advanced cancers. Libraries were prepared by immunoSEQ multiplex PCR; TCRdb keeps only in-frame clonotypes and omits some of them. The sample records some 45,000 clones, under 95% being singletons. Sample: CD4+ or CD8+ T cells sorted from blood, taken in a trial of the OX40 agonist ivuxolimab. The receptors were sampled from an adult with an advanced solid tumor such as melanoma, head and neck, liver or kidney cancer. Both conserved end residues are trimmed from each CDR3.

j_call v_call cdr3_aa
TRBJ1-5 TRBV6-5 ASSYSFRVPPQPQH
TRBJ1-5 TRBV28 ASTATDIQPQH
TRBJ2-3 TRBV9 ASSGSSGGPTDTQY
TRBJ2-3 TRBV29-1 SVEGAGKQGTQY
TRBJ2-1 TRBV27 ASSPLGGSGGNEQF
TRBJ2-3 TRBV27 ASSLRREVSDTQY
TRBJ1-5 TRBV2 ASSEGSTGERPQH
TRBJ2-2 TRBV19 ASSIPRGLAGGPYTGELF
TRBJ2-7 TRBV28 ASSSGDEQY
TRBJ2-1 TRBV19 ASSIGQFNEQF
TRBJ1-4 TRBV21-1 ASSSHHHGTEI
TRBJ2-7 TRBV6-4 ASNPEGDQGEQY
TRBJ1-3 TRBV7-9 ASSFAGSSGNTIY
TRBJ2-7 TRBV5-4 ATSGQGAYEQY
TRBJ2-3 TRBV6-1 ASITPNTDTQY
TRBJ1-1 TRBV18 ASSPPQNTEAF
TRBJ1-1 TRBV10-3 AIGQGPTEAF
TRBJ2-4 TRBV30 AWATGWQNIQY
TRBJ1-1 TRBV6-5 ASSYTRVLLTEAF
TRBJ1-5 TRBV30 AWSVPTLNQPQH
TRBJ2-3 TRBV19 ASSSTSFKY
TRBJ1-1 TRBV13 ASSPLGGRTEAF
TRBJ2-1 TRBV9 ASSEWDSQNEQF
TRBJ1-5 TRBV27 ASSLQGPQPQH
TRBJ2-7 TRBV29-1 SVEGGRTYEQY
TRBJ2-3 TRBV5-6 ASSLAGKGARDTQY
TRBJ2-7 TRBV19 ASSQGLHEQY
TRBJ2-5 TRBV5-4 ASSLRLAGGQETQY
TRBJ1-1 TRBV19 ASSTLVQNTEAF
TRBJ1-2 TRBV9 ASSGGNGYT
TRBJ2-1 TRBV29-1 SVEVGGPYNEQF
TRBJ1-1 TRBV5-1 ASSQPGGGNTEAF
TRBJ1-6 TRBV14 ASSQDLGYSPLH
TRBJ2-7 TRBV4-2 ASSQVGTGGLYEQY
TRBJ2-1 TRBV5-8 ASLLGLAGVLEQF
TRBJ2-7 TRBV2 ASRRSGTGASYEQY
TRBJ2-7 TRBV7-6 ASSPGIDSYEQY
TRBJ2-7 TRBV7-6 ASSLTGGAYEQY
TRBJ2-1 TRBV28 ASSPDRVYNEQF
TRBJ2-7 TRBV13 ASSTGLAGGSYEQY
TRBJ2-5 TRBV4-1 ASSPRTSGVQETQY
TRBJ2-5 TRBV9 ASSVLAGGLYQETQY
TRBJ2-7 TRBV9 ASSPGQRSYEQY
TRBJ2-7 TRBV4-2 ASSQEGTSRTYEQY
TRBJ2-2 TRBV19 ATRAGGELF
TRBJ1-1 TRBV4-1 ASSHPPGTEAF
TRBJ1-2 TRBV30 AWSVAGQDGYT